In its sample, the clone carrying this T cell receptor beta chain was seen once. The data were taken from a study of blood T cell repertoires in COVID-19. Study as a whole: COVID-19 samples collected from the United States, Italy and Spain covered acute and convalescent phases.

As processed by the authors: Reference gene primer amplification gave nucleated cell count estimates. Some clones are missing from TCRdb's copy, which holds only in-frame ones; the method was immunoSEQ multiplex PCR. V and J calls and clone size are given by that table; D and trimming were obtained from the DNA. Among fewer than 150,000 clones listed, 84% were seen once. The CDR3 loop spans 15 amino acids. V lost 4 bases and J lost 7, with 20 bases in between. From germline, CDR1 is LNHDA and CDR2 SQIVND (reference sequence). The genes are TRBV19 and TRBJ2-7; TRBD1 is a possible D gene (6 bases). The source material was peripheral blood. This TCR derives from a human donor in a cohort sampled during active COVID-19. CDR3 DNA sequence: TGTGCCAGTAGTAGTTCACAGGGCCAGGTGGGAGAGCAGTACTTC. The encoded protein is CASSSSQGQVGEQYF.